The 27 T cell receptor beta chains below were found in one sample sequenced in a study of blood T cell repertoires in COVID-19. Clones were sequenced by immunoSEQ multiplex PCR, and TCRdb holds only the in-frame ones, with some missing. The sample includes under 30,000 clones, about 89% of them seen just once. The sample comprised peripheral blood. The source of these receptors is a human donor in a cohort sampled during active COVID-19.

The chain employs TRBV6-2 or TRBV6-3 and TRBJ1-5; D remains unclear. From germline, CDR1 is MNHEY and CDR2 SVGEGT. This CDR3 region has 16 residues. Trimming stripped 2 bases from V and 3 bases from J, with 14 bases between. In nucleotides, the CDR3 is TGTGCCAGCAGTTACATATCGGCCGGACTCAATCAGCCCCAGCATTTT. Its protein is CASSYISAGLNQPQHF.

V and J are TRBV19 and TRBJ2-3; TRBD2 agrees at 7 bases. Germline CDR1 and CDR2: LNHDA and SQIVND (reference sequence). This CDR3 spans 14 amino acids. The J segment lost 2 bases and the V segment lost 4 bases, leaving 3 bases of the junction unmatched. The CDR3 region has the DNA TGTGCCAGTAGTAAGCGGGGTACCACAGATACGCAGTATTTT. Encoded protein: CASSKRGTTDTQYF.

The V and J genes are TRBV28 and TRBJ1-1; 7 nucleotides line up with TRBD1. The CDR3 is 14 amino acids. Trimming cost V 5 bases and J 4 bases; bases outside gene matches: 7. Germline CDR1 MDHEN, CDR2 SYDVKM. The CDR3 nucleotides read TGTGCCAGCAGTGATACAGGGGTTGGCACTGAAGCTTTCTTT. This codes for CASSDTGVGTEAFF.

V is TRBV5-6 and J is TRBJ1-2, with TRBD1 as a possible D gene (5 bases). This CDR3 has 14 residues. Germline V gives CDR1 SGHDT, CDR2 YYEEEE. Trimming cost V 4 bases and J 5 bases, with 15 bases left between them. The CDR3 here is CASSRGTAEYGYTF. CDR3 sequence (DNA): TGTGCCAGCAGCCGCGGGACGGCCGAGTATGGCTACACCTTC.

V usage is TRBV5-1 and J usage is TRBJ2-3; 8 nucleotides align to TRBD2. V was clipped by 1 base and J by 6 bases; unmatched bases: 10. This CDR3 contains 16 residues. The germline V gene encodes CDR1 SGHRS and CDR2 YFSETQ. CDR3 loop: CASSLRSGGAVDTQYF. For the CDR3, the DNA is TGCGCCAGCAGCTTGAGGAGCGGGGGAGCAGTCGATACGCAGTATTTT.

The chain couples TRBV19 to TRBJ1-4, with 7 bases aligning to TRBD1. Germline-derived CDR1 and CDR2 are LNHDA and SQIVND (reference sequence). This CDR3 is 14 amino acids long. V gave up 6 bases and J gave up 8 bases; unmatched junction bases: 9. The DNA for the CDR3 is TGTGCCAGTAGGCCTACCGGGACAGTCGAAAAACTGTTTTTT. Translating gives CASRPTGTVEKLFF.

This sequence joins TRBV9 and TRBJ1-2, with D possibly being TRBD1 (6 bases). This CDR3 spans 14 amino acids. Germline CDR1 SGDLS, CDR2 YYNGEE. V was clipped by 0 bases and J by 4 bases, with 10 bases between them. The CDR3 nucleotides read TGTGCCAGCAGCGTAGACAGGACAGCCTATGGCTACACCTTC. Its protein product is CASSVDRTAYGYTF.

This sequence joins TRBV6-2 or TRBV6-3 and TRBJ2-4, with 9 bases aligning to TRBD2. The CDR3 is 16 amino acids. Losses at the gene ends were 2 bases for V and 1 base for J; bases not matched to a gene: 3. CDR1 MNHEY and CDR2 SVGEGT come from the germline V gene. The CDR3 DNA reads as TGTGCCAGCAGTTACGAGCGGGGGGTTGCCAAAAACATTCAGTACTTC. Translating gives CASSYERGVAKNIQYF.

The CDR3 DNA sequence: TGTGCCAGCAGCACCCGGGGGGATTATGGCTACACCTTC. It codes for CASSTRGDYGYTF. The chain employs TRBV6-6 and TRBJ1-2, with D perhaps matching TRBD1 (5 bases). V shed 6 bases and J shed 5 bases, with 13 bases lying between them. Per the germline V gene, CDR1 is MNHNY and CDR2 is SVGAGI (reference sequence). The CDR3 runs 13 residues.

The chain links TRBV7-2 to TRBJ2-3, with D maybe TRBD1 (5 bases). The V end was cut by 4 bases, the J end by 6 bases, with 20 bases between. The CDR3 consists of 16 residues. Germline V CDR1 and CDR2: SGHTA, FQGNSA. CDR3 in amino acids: CASSSISSHHRDTQYF. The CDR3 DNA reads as TGTGCCAGCAGCTCAATTTCCAGCCATCACAGGGATACGCAGTATTTT.

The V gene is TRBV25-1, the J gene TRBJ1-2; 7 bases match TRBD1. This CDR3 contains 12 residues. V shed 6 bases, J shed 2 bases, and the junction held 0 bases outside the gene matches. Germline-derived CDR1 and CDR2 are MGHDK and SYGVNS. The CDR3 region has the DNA TGTGCCAGCAGCAGGGGGAACTATGGCTACACCTTC. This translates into CASSRGNYGYTF.

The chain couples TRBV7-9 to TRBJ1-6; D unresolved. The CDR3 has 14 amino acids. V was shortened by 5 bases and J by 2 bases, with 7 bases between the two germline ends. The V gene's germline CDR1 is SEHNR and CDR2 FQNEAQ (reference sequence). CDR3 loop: CASSPTTYNSPLHF. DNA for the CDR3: TGTGCCAGCAGCCCTACGACCTATAATTCACCCCTCCACTTT.

The CDR3 bases are TGTGCCAGCAGCGCTAGCGGGGGGCCTTGGGAGACCCAGTACTTC. As protein: CASSASGGPWETQYF. V usage is TRBV9 and J usage is TRBJ2-5; TRBD2 aligns across 11 bases. The CDR3 is 15 residues long. The junction had 6 bases not matched to a gene; V was cut back by 3 bases and J by 5 bases. CDR1 is SGDLS and CDR2 is YYNGEE in the germline V gene.

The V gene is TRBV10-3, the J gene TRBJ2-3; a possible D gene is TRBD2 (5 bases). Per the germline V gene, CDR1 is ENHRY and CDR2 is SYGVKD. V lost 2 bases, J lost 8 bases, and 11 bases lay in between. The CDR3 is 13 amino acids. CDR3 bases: TGTGCCATCAGTGAGGTGGGAGTGGGTACGCAGTATTTT. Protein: CAISEVGVGTQYF.

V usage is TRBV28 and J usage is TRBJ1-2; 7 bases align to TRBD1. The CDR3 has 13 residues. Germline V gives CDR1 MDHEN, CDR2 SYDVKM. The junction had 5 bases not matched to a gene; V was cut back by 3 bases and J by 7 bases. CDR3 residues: CASSFGRGSGYTF. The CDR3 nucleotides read TGTGCCAGCAGTTTTGGCAGGGGGTCTGGCTACACCTTC.

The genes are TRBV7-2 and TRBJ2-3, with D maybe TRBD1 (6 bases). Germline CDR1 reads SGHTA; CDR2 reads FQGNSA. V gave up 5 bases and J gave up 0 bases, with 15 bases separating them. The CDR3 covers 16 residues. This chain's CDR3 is CASSLQGRGSTDTQYF. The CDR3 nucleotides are TGTGCCAGCAGCCTACAGGGCCGGGGAAGCACAGATACGCAGTATTTT.

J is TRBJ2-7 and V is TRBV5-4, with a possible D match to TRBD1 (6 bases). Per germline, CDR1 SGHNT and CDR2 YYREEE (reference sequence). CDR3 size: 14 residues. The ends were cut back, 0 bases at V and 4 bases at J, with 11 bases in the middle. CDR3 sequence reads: CASSLAGQLYEQYF. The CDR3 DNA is TGTGCCAGCAGCTTGGCCGGACAGTTATACGAGCAGTACTTC.

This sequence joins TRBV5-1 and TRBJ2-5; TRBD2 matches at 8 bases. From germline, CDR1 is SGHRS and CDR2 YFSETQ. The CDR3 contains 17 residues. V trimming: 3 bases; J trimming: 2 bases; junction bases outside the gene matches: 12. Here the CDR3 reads CASSSGPGLGQQETQYF. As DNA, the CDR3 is TGCGCCAGCAGCTCAGGTCCGGGACTAGGACAACAAGAGACCCAGTACTTC.

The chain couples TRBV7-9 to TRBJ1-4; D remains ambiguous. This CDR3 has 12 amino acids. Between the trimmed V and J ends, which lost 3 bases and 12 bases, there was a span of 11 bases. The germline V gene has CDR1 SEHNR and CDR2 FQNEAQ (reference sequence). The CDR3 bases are TGTGCCAGCAGCTTCGTAGGGAGGGAACTGTTTTTT. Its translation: CASSFVGRELFF.

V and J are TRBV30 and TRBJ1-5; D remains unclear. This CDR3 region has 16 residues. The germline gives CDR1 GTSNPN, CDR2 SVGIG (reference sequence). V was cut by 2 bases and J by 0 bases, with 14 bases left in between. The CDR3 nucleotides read TGTGCCTGGAGTCCTCCGGGTCACGCTAGCAATCAGCCCCAGCATTTT. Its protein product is CAWSPPGHASNQPQHF.

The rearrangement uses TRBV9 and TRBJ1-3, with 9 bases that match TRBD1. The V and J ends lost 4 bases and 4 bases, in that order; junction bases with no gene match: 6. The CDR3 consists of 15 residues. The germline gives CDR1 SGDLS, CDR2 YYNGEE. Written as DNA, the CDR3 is TGTGCCAGCAGCACACAGGGGGCAGACGGAAACACCATATATTTT. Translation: CASSTQGADGNTIYF.

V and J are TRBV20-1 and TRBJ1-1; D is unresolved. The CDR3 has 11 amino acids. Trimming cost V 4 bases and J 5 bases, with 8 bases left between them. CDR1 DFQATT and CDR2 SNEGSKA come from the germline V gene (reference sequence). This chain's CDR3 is CSANGRTEAFF. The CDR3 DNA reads TGCAGTGCTAACGGGAGGACTGAAGCTTTCTTT.

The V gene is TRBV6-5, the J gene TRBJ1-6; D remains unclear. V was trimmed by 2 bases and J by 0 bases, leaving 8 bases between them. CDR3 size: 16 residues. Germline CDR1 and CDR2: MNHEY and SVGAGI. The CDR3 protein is CASSYRRDSYNSPLHF. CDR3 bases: TGTGCCAGCAGTTACAGGAGGGACTCCTATAATTCACCCCTCCACTTT.

The CDR3 nucleotides are TGTGCCAGCAGCGTAGGGCCGGGGGTGAGTCAGCCCCAGCATTTT. It codes for CASSVGPGVSQPQHF. V gene TRBV9 combines with J gene TRBJ1-5, with D perhaps TRBD1 (5 bases). V lost 0 bases and J lost 6, with 13 bases in between. Looked up from germline, CDR1 is SGDLS and CDR2 is YYNGEE. CDR3 size: 15 residues.

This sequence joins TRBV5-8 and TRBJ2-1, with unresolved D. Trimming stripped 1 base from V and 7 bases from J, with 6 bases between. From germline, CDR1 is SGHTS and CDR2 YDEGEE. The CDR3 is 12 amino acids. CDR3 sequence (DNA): TGTGCCAGCAGCTTGACGGGTAATGAGCAGTTCTTC. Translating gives CASSLTGNEQFF.

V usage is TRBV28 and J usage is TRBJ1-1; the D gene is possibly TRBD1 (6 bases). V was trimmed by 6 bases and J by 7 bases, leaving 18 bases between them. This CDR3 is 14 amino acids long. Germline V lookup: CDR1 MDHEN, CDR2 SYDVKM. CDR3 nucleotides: TGTGCCAGCAGATACGACGGAACAGGGAATGAAGCTTTCTTT. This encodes CASRYDGTGNEAFF. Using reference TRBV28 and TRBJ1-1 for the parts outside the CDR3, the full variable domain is DVKVTQSSRYLVKRTGEKVFLECVQDMDHENMFWYRQDPGLGLRLIYFSYDVKMKEKGDIPEGYSVSREKKERFSLILESASTNQTSMYLCASRYDGTGNEAFFGQGTRLTVV.

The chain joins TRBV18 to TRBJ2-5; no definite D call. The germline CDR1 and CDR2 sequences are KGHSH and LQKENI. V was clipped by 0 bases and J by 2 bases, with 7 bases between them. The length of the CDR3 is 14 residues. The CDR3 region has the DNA TGTGCCAGCTCACCACCGGGCAGGCAAGAGACCCAGTACTTC. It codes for CASSPPGRQETQYF.